The subject of this entry is one T cell receptor (beta chain). The data are from a study of shared clonotypes between healthy human individuals. Authors' methods: Junction-only immunoSEQ sequences carried no quality scores, so filtering differed. Profiled with immunoSEQ multiplex PCR; TCRdb holds only in-frame clones, not every one. That table supplies the V and J calls and clone size; D and trimming were determined from the DNA. The sample includes about 2.4 million clones, 93% of them seen just once. The CDR3 spans 13 residues. The V gene's germline CDR1 is SEHNR and CDR2 FQNEAQ (reference sequence). The V gene end was trimmed by 7 bases and the J gene end by 7 bases; junction bases not matched to a gene: 9.

The sequence came from a man aged 18 to 29 in good health. Some clones in this sample may be carry-over from other donors' samples. The chain recombines TRBV7-9 with TRBJ1-1; 7 bases map to TRBD1. The specimen was naive CD4+ T cells from PBMCs. This sample's subset: CD45RA+ positively selected. The CDR3 DNA is TGTGCCAGCAACCGTGGGGACAGACTTGAAGCTTTCTTT. It specifies CASNRGDRLEAFF.